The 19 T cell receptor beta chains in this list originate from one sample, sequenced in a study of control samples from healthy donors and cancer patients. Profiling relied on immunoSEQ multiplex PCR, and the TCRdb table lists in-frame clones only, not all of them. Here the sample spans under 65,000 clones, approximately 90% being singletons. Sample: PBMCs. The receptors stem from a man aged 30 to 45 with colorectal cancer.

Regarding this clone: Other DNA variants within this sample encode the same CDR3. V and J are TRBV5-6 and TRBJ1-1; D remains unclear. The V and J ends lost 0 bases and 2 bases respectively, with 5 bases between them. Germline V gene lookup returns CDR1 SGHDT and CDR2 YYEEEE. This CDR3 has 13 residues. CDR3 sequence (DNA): TGTGCCAGCAGCTTGGTGGTTAACACTGAAGCTTTCTTT. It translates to CASSLVVNTEAFF.

The CDR3 sequence is CAISESSGGGVDGYTF. CDR3 in DNA: TGTGCCATCAGTGAGTCATCAGGGGGCGGCGTTGATGGCTACACCTTC. This rearrangement joins TRBV10-3 to TRBJ1-2, with 8 bases lining up with TRBD1. Per germline, CDR1 ENHRY and CDR2 SYGVKD. V was pared by 0 bases and J by 6 bases, with 9 bases of the junction left unmatched. CDR3 length: 16 residues.

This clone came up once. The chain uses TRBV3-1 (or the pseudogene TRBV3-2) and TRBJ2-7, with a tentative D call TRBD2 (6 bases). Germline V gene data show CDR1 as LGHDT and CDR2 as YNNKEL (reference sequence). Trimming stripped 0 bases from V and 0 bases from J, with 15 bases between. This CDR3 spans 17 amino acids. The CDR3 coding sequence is TGTGCCAGCAGCCAAGATCTTGCGGGGACGTTCTCCTACGAGCAGTACTTC. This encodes CASSQDLAGTFSYEQYF.

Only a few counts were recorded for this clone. CDR3 amino acids: CASTEDRDYGYTF. CDR3 nucleotide sequence: TGTGCCAGCACCGAGGATCGGGACTATGGCTACACCTTC. The chain recombines TRBV7-9 with TRBJ1-2; the D is unclear. Between the trimmed V and J ends, which lost 7 bases and 3 bases, there was a span of 12 bases. CDR3 length: 13 amino acids. Germline CDR1 is SEHNR and CDR2 is FQNEAQ (reference sequence).

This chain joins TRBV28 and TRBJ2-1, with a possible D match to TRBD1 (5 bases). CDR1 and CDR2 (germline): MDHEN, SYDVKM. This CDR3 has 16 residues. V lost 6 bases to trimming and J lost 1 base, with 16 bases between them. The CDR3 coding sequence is TGTGCCAGCAGCTTAGTTGGGCAGGGATCCTACAATGAGCAGTTCTTC. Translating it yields CASSLVGQGSYNEQFF.

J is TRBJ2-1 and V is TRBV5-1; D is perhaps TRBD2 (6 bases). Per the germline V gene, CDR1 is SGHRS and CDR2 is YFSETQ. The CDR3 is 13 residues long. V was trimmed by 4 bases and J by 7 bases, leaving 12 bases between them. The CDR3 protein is CASSNGTGNEQFF. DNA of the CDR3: TGCGCCAGCAGCAACGGGACTGGGAATGAGCAGTTCTTC.

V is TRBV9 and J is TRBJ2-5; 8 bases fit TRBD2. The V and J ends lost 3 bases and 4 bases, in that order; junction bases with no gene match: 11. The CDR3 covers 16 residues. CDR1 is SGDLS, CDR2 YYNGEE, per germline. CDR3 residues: CASSAYTIGTRETQYF. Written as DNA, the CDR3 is TGTGCCAGCAGCGCCTACACCATCGGGACTAGAGAGACCCAGTACTTC.

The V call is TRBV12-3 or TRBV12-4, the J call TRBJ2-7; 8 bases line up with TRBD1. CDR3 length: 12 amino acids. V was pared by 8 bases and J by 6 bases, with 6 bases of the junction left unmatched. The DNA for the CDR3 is TGTGCCAGCGGCAGGGGGCAGTTCGAGCAGTACTTC. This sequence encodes CASGRGQFEQYF.

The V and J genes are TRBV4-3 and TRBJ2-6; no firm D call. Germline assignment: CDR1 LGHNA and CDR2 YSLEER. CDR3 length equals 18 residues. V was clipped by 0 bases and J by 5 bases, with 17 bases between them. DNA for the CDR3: TGCGCCAGCAGCCAAGATCACTGGTCGACGGCGTGGGCCAACGTCCTGACTTTC. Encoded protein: CASSQDHWSTAWANVLTF.

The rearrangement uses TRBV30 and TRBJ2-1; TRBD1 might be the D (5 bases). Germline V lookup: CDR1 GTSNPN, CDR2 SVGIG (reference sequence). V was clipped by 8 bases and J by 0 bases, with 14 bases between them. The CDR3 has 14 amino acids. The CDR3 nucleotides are TGTGCCAGACAGTCAGCAAGCTCCTACAATGAGCAGTTCTTC. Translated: CARQSASSYNEQFF.

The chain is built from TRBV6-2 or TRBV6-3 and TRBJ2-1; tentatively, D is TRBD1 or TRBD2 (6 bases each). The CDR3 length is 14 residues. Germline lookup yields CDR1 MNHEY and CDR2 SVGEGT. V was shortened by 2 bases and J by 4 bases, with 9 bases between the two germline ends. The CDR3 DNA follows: TGTGCCAGCAGTTACGGGGGGCCGTACAATGAGCAGTTCTTC. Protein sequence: CASSYGGPYNEQFF.

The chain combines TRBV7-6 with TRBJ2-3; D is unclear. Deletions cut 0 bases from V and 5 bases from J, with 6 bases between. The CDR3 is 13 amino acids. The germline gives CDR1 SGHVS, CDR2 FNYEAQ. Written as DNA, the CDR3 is TGTGCCAGCAGCTTAGCCGGCAGAGATACGCAGTATTTT. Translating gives CASSLAGRDTQYF.

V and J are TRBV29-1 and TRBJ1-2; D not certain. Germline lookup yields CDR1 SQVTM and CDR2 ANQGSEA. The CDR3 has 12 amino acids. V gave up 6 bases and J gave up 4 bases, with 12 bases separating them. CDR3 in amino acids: CSVAVVSYGYTF. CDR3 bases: TGCAGCGTCGCGGTTGTGAGCTATGGCTACACCTTC.

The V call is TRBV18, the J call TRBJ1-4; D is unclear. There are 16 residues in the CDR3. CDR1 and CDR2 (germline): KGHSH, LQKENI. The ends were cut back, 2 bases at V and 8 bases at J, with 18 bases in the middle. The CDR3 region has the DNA TGTGCCAGCTCACCATCAACGGGGAGGAGTGAGGAAAAACTGTTTTTT. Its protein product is CASSPSTGRSEEKLFF.

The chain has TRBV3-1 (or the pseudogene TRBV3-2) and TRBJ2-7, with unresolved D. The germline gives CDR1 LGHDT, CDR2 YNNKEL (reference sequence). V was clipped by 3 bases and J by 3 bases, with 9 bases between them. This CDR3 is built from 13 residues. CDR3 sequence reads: CASSHRNNYEQYF. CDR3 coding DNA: TGTGCCAGCAGCCATAGAAATAACTACGAGCAGTACTTC.

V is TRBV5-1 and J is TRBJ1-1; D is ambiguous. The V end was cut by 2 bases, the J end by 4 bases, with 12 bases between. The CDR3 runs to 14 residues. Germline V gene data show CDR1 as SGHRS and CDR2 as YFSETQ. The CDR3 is CASSFTGESTEAFF. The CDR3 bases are TGCGCCAGCAGCTTTACGGGTGAGAGCACTGAAGCTTTCTTT.

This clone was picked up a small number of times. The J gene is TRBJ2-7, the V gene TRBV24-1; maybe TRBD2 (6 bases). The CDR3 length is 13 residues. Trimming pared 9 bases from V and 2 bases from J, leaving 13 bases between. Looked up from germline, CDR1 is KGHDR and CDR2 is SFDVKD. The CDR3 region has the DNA TGTGCCACCGGGGCGGGACCAACCTACGAGCAGTACTTC. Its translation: CATGAGPTYEQYF.

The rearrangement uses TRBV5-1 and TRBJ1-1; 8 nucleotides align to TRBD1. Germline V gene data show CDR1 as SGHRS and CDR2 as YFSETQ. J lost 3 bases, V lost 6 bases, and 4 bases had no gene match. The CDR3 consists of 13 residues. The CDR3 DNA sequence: TGCGCCAGCACTTCACAGGGGGACACTGAAGCTTTCTTT. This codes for CASTSQGDTEAFF.

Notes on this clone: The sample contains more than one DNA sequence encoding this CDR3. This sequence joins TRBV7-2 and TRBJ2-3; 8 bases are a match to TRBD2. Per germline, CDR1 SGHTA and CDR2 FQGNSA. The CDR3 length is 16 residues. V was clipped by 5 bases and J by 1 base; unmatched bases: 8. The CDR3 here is CASSRGGSGGTDTQYF. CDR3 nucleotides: TGTGCCAGCAGCCGCGGGGGTAGCGGGGGCACAGATACGCAGTATTTT.